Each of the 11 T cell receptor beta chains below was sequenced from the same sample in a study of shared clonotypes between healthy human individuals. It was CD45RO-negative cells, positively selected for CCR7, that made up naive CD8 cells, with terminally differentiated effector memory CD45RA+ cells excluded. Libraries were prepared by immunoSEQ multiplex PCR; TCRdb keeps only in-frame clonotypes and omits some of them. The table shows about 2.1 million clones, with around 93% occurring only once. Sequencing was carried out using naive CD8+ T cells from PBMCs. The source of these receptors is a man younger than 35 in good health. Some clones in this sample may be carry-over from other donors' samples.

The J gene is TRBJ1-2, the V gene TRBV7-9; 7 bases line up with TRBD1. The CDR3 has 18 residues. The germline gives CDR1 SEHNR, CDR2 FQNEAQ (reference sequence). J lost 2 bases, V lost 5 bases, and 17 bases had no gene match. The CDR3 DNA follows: TGTGCCAGCAGCAATCCCCGGGACAGCGGACATGAGAACTATGGCTACACCTTC. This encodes CASSNPRDSGHENYGYTF.

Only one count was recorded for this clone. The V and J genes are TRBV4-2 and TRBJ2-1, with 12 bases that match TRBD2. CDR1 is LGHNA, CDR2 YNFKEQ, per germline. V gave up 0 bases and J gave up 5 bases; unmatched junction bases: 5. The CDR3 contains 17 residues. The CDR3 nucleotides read TGTGCCAGCAGCCAAGATCTGTGGACTAGCGGGAACAATGAGCAGTTCTTC. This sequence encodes CASSQDLWTSGNNEQFF.

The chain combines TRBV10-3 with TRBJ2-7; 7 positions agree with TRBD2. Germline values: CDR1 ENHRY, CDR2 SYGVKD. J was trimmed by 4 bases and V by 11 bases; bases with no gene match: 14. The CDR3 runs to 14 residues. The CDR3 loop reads CAPLGEGPQYEQYF. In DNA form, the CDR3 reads TGTGCCCCTTTAGGGGAGGGCCCTCAGTACGAGCAGTACTTC.

The CDR3 here is CASSQRLAGAGGELFF. The CDR3 DNA reads TGCGCCAGCAGCCAAAGGCTAGCGGGAGCTGGCGGGGAGCTGTTTTTT. This chain links TRBV4-1 with TRBJ2-2; 10 nucleotides align to TRBD2. V was clipped by 2 bases and J by 7 bases; unmatched bases: 7. This CDR3 is 16 amino acids long. CDR1 is MGHRA, CDR2 YSYEKL, per germline.

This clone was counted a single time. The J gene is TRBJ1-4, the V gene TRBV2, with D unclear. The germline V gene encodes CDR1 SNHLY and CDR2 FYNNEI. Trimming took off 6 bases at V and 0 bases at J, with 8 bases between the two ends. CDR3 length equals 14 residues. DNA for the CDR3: TGTGCCAGCAGGGCGGTAGCAACTAATGAAAAACTGTTTTTT. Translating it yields CASRAVATNEKLFF.

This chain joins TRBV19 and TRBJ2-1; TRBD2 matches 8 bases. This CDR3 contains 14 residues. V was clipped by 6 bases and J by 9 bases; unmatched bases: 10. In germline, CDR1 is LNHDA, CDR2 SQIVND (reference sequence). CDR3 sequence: CASRSGRGFSEQFF. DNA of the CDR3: TGTGCCAGTAGAAGCGGGAGAGGCTTCTCTGAGCAGTTCTTC.

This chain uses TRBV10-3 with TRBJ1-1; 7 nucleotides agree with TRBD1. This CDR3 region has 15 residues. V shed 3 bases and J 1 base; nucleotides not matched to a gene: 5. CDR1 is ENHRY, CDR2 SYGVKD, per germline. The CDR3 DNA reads TGTGCCATCAGTGAATCGACAGGGCGGAACACTGAAGCTTTCTTT. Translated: CAISESTGRNTEAFF.

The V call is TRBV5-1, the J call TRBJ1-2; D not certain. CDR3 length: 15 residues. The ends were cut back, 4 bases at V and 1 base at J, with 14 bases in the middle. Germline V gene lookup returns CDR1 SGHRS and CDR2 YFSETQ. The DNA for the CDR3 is TGCGCCAGCAGCCCCGGTTCTCAGATTAACTATGGCTACACCTTC. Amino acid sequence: CASSPGSQINYGYTF.

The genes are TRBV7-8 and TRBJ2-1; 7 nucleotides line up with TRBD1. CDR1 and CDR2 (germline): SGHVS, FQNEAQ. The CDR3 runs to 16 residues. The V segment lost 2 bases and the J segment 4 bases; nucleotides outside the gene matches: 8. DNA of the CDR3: TGTGCCAGCAGCTTACTGACCACAGGGGAATACAATGAGCAGTTCTTC. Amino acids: CASSLLTTGEYNEQFF.

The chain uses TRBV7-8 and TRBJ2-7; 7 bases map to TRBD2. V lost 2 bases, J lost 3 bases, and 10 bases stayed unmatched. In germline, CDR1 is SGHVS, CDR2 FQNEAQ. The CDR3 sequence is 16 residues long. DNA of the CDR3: TGTGCCAGCAGCTTACTTGGCGGGAGTAATTTCTACGAGCAGTACTTC. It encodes CASSLLGGSNFYEQYF.

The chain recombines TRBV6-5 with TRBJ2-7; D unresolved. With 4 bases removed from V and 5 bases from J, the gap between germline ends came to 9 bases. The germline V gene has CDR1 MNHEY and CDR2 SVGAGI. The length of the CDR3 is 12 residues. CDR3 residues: CASSSHRDEQYF. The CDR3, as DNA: TGTGCCAGCAGTTCCCATAGGGACGAGCAGTACTTC.